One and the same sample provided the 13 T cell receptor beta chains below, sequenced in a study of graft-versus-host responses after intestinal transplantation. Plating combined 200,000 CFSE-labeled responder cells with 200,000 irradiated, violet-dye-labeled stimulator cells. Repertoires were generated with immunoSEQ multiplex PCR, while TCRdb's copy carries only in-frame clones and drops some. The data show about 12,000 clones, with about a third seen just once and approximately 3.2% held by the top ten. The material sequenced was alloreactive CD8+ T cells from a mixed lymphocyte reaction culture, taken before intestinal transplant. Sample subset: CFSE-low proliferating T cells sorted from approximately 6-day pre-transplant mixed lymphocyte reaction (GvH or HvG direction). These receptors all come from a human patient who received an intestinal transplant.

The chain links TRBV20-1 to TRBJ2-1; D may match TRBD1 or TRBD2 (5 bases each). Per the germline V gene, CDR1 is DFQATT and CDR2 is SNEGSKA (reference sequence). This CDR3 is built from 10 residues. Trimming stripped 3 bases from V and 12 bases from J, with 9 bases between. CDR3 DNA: TGCAGTGCTAGTCTGAGGGGGCAGTTCTTC. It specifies CSASLRGQFF.

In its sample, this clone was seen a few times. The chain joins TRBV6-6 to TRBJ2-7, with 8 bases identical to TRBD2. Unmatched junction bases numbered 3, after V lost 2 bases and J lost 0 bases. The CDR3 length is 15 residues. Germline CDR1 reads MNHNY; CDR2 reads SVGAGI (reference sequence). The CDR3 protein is CASSYRGGSSYEQYF. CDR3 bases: TGTGCCAGCAGTTACCGCGGGGGGAGCTCCTACGAGCAGTACTTC.

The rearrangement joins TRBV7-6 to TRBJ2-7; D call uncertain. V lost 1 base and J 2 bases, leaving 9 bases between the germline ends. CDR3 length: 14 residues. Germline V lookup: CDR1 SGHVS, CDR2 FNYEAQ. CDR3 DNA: TGTGCCAGCAGCTTAGTGGGGTCCCCCTACGAGCAGTACTTC. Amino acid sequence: CASSLVGSPYEQYF.

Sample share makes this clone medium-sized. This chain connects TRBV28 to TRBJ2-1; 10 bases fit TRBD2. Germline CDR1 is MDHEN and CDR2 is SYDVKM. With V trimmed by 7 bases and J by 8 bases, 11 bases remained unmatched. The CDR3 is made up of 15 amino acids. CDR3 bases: TGTGCCAGCAATGGACTAGCGGAAGAGGTAGATGAGCAGTTCTTC. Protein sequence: CASNGLAEEVDEQFF.

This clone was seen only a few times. CDR3 in amino acids: CAASAGQYTGELFF. The DNA for the CDR3 is TGTGCCGCCTCGGCGGGACAGTACACCGGGGAGCTGTTTTTT. The chain carries TRBV6-9 and TRBJ2-2; the D gene is possibly TRBD1 (7 bases). Germline CDR1 reads MNHGY; CDR2 reads SVAAGI. The V and J ends lost 11 bases and 3 bases respectively, with 16 bases between them. This CDR3 is built from 14 residues.

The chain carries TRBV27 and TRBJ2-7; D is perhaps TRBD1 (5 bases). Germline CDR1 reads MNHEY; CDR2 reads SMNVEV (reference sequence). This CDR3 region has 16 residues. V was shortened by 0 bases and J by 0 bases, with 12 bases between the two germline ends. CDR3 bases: TGTGCCAGCAGTTTATCCCGACAAGGGGCCTCCTACGAGCAGTACTTC. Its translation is CASSLSRQGASYEQYF.

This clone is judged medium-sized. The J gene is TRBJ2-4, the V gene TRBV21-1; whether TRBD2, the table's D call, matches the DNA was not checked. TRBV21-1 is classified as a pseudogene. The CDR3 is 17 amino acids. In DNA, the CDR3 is TGTGCCAGCAGCAAAGGCGGGCGGGGGTTAGCCAAAAACATTCAGTACTTC. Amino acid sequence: CASSKGGRGLAKNIQYF.

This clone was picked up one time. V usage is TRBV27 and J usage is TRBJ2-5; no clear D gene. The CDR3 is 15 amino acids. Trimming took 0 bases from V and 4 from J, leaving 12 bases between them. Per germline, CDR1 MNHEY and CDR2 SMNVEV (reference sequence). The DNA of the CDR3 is TGTGCCAGCAGTTTATCGGCCGCATTAGGAGAGACCCAGTACTTC. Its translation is CASSLSAALGETQYF.

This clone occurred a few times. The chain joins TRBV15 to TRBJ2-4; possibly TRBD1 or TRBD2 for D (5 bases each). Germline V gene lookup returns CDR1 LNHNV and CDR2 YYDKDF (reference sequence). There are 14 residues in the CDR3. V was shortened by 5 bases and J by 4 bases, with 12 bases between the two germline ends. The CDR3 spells CATSSRDGKNIQYF. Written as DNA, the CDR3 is TGTGCCACCAGCTCCCGGGACGGGAAAAACATTCAGTACTTC.

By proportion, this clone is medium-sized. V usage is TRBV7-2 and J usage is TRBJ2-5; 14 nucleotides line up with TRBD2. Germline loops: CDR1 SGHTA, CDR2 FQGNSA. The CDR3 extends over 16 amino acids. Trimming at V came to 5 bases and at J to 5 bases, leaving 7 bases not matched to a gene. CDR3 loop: CASSLGLAGVWETQYF. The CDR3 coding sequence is TGTGCCAGCAGCCTGGGACTAGCGGGAGTGTGGGAGACCCAGTACTTC.

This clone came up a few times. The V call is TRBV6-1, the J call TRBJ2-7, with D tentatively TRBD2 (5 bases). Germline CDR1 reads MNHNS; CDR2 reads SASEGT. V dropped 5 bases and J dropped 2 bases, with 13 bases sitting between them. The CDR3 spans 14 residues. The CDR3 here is CASSYMTIPYEQYF. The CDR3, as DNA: TGTGCCAGCAGTTATATGACTATACCCTACGAGCAGTACTTC.

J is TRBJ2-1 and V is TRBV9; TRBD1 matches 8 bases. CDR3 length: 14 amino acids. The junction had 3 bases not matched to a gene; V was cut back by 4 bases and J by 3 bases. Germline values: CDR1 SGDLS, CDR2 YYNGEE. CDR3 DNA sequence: TGTGCCAGCAGCCCTGGGACAGGCTACAATGAGCAGTTCTTC. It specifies CASSPGTGYNEQFF.

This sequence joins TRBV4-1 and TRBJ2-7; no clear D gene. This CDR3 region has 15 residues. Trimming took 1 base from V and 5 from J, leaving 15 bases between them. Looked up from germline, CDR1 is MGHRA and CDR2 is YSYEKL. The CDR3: CASSQGRVWKNEQYF. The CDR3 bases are TGCGCCAGCAGCCAAGGAAGGGTTTGGAAAAACGAGCAGTACTTC.